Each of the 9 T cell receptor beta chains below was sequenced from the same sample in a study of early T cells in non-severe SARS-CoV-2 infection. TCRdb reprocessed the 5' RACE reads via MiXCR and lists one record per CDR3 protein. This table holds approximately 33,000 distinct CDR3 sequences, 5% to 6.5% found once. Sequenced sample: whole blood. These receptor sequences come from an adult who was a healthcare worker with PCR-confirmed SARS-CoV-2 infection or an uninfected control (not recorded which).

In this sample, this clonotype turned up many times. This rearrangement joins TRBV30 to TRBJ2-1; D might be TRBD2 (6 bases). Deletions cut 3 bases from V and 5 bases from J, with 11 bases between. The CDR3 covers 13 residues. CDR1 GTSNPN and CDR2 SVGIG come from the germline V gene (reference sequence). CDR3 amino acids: CAWRGDFHNEQFF. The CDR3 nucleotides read TGTGCCTGGAGGGGGGACTTTCACAATGAGCAGTTCTTC. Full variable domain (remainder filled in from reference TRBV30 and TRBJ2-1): SQTIHQWPATLVQPVGSPLSLECTVEGTSNPNLYWYRQAAGRGLQLLFYSVGIGQISSEVPQNLSASRPQDRQFILSSKKLLLSDSGFYLCAWRGDFHNEQFFGPGTRLTVL.

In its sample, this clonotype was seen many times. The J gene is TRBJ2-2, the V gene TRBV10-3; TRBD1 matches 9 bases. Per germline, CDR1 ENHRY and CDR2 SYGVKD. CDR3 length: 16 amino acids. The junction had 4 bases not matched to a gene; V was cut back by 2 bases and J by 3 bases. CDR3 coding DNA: TGTGCCATCAGTGAGCTCGACAGGGGGGACACCGGGGAGCTGTTTTTT. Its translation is CAISELDRGDTGELFF.

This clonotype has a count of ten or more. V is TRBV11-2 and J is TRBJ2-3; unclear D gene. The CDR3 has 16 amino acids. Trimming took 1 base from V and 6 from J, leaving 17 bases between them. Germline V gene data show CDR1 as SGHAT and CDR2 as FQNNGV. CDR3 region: CASSLAQTPLGDTQYF. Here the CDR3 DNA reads TGTGCCAGCAGCTTAGCCCAAACGCCCCTGGGTGATACGCAGTATTTT.

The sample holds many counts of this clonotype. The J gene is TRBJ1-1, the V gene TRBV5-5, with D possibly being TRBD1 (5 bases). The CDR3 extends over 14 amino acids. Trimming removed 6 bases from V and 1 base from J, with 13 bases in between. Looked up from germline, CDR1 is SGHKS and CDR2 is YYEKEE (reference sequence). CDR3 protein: CASKPGPTNTEAFF. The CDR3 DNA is TGTGCCAGCAAACCGGGACCGACGAACACTGAAGCTTTCTTT.

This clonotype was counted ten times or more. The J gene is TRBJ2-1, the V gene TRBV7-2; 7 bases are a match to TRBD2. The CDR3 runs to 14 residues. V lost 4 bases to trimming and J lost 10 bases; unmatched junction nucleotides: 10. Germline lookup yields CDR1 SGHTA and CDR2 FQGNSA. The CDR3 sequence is CASSSRTRSGEQFF. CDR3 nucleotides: TGTGCCAGCAGCTCCCGGACTAGGTCAGGGGAGCAGTTCTTC.

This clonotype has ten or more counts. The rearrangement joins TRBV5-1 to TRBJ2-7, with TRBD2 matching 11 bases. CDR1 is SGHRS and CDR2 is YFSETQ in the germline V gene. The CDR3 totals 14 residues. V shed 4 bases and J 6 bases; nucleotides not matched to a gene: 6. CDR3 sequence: CASSPVAGGFEQYF. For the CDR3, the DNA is TGCGCCAGCAGCCCCGTAGCGGGGGGGTTCGAGCAGTACTTC. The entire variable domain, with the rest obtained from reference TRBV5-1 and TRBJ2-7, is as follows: KAGVTQTPRYLIKTRGQQVTLSCSPISGHRSVSWYQQTPGQGLQFLFEYFSETQRNKGNFPGRFSGRQFSNSRSEMNVSTLELGDSALYLCASSPVAGGFEQYFGPGTRLTVT.

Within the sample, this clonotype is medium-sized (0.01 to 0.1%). The CDR3 here is CASSPGQGVYGYTF. The CDR3 DNA reads as TGTGCCAGCAGCCCGGGACAGGGGGTCTATGGCTACACCTTC. The chain employs TRBV7-8 and TRBJ1-2, with 11 bases matching TRBD1. The trim removed 5 bases at V and 4 bases at J, leaving 3 bases unmatched. Per germline, CDR1 SGHVS and CDR2 FQNEAQ. The CDR3 covers 14 residues.

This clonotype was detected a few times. CDR3 residues: CASSLATGGPDTQYF. The CDR3 nucleotides are TGTGCCAGCAGCTTAGCGACGGGGGGGCCAGATACGCAGTATTTT. V is TRBV7-2 and J is TRBJ2-3; 8 bases are shared with TRBD2. The germline V gene has CDR1 SGHTA and CDR2 FQGNSA. Trimming at V came to 0 bases and at J to 4 bases, leaving 3 bases not matched to a gene. The CDR3 is 15 amino acids.

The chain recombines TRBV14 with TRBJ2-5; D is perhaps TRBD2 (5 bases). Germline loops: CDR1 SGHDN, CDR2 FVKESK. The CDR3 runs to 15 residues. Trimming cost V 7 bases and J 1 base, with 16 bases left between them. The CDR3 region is CASKATPGVQETQYF. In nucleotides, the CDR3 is TGTGCCAGCAAAGCAACTCCCGGGGTCCAAGAGACCCAGTACTTC.